Presented here are 10 T cell receptor beta chains from one specimen sequenced in a study of cytomegalovirus exposure and HLA in healthy donors. Generated by immunoSEQ multiplex PCR, the TCRdb table keeps only in-frame clones and is missing some. The sample carries some 170,000 clones, around nine tenths recorded once. Sequencing was carried out using PBMCs. The source of these receptors is a woman in her late teens or twenties in good health and CMV-seronegative.

J is TRBJ1-1 and V is TRBV19; possibly TRBD1 for D (6 bases). With 3 bases removed from V and 7 bases from J, the gap between germline ends came to 9 bases. In germline, CDR1 is LNHDA, CDR2 SQIVND (reference sequence). This CDR3 has 12 amino acids. The CDR3 reads CASSIGQIEAFF. The CDR3 DNA reads as TGTGCCAGTAGTATCGGACAGATTGAAGCTTTCTTT.

The V gene is TRBV5-1, the J gene TRBJ2-2; a weak D match, TRBD1 (5 bases). Germline assignment: CDR1 SGHRS and CDR2 YFSETQ. The CDR3 is made up of 15 amino acids. Trimming removed 2 bases at V and 9 bases at J, with 17 bases between. The CDR3 reads CASSLQVDATRELFF. The CDR3 DNA reads as TGCGCCAGCAGCTTACAGGTCGATGCTACCCGGGAGCTGTTTTTT.

This clone appeared once. The DNA for the CDR3 is TGCGCCAGCACCCTTAGCGGGGTCTCCTACGAGCAGTACTTC. Protein product: CASTLSGVSYEQYF. This chain joins TRBV5-1 and TRBJ2-7; 8 bases align to TRBD2. The trim removed 6 bases at V and 0 bases at J, leaving 5 bases unmatched. There are 14 residues in the CDR3. Germline values: CDR1 SGHRS, CDR2 YFSETQ. Full variable domain (missing parts from reference TRBV5-1 and TRBJ2-7): KAGVTQTPRYLIKTRGQQVTLSCSPISGHRSVSWYQQTPGQGLQFLFEYFSETQRNKGNFPGRFSGRQFSNSRSEMNVSTLELGDSALYLCASTLSGVSYEQYFGPGTRLTVT.

This chain joins TRBV18 and TRBJ1-1; a possible D gene is TRBD1 (5 bases). Germline-derived CDR1 and CDR2 are KGHSH and LQKENI. The V end lost 3 bases, the J end lost 4 bases, and 9 bases lay between the germline ends. The CDR3 has 13 amino acids. The chain's CDR3 is CASSPTTATEAFF. In DNA, the CDR3 is TGTGCCAGCTCACCTACGACAGCCACTGAAGCTTTCTTT.

This chain uses TRBV14 with TRBJ1-4; D perhaps matches TRBD1 (6 bases). The V end lost 4 bases, the J end lost 3 bases, and 15 bases lay between the germline ends. CDR3 size: 16 residues. CDR1 is SGHDN, CDR2 FVKESK, per germline. The CDR3 loop reads CASSPISGQPNEKLFF. The DNA for the CDR3 is TGTGCCAGCAGCCCCATCTCAGGACAGCCTAATGAAAAACTGTTTTTT.

V is TRBV19 and J is TRBJ2-1; D is possibly TRBD2 (7 bases). The CDR3 is 13 amino acids. Deletions cut 3 bases from V and 6 bases from J, with 9 bases between. Per the germline V gene, CDR1 is LNHDA and CDR2 is SQIVND (reference sequence). The CDR3 here is CASSIGGPNEQFF. CDR3 in DNA: TGTGCCAGTAGTATCGGGGGGCCCAATGAGCAGTTCTTC.

V and J are TRBV6-5 and TRBJ2-1, with D maybe TRBD2 (6 bases). Germline values: CDR1 MNHEY, CDR2 SVGAGI. Trimming took 8 bases from V and 5 from J, leaving 7 bases between them. The CDR3 is 11 amino acids. Written as DNA, the CDR3 is TGTGCCAGCGGGGGGAACAATGAGCAGTTCTTC. This codes for CASGGNNEQFF.

This chain links TRBV5-6 with TRBJ2-3; D perhaps matches TRBD1 (5 bases). Per germline, CDR1 SGHDT and CDR2 YYEEEE. This CDR3 has 15 residues. With 2 bases removed from V and 4 bases from J, the gap between germline ends came to 14 bases. CDR3 bases: TGTGCCAGCAGCTTCCCGCCAGGGCTAGCAGATACGCAGTATTTT. As protein: CASSFPPGLADTQYF.

This clone was found a few times. The chain employs TRBV5-1 and TRBJ2-5, with D possibly matching TRBD2 (5 bases). The CDR3 runs 14 residues. The V and J ends lost 0 bases and 1 base respectively, with 7 bases between them. The V gene's germline CDR1 is SGHRS and CDR2 YFSETQ. The CDR3 DNA is TGCGCCAGCAGCTTGGGTCTAGCCCAAGAGACCCAGTACTTC. It translates to CASSLGLAQETQYF.

CDR3 residues: CASSLEQDNEQFF. The CDR3 nucleotides read TGTGCCAGCAGCTTAGAACAGGACAATGAGCAGTTCTTC. The chain carries TRBV11-3 and TRBJ2-1; maybe TRBD1 (5 bases). Per the germline V gene, CDR1 is SGHNT and CDR2 is YENEEA. This CDR3 has 13 amino acids. Trimming took off 0 bases at V and 5 bases at J, with 5 bases between the two ends.